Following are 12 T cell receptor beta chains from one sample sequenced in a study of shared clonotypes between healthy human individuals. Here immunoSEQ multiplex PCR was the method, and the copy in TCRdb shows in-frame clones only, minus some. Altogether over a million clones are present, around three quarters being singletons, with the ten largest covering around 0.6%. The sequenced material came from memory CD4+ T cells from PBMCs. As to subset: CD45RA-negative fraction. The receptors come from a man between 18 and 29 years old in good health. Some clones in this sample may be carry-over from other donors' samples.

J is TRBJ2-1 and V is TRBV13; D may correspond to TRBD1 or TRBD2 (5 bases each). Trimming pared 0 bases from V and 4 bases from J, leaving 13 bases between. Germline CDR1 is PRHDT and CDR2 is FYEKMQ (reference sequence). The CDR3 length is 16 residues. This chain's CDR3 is CASSLGRGVGYNEQFF. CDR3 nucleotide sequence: TGTGCCAGCAGCTTAGGTCGAGGGGTTGGTTACAATGAGCAGTTCTTC. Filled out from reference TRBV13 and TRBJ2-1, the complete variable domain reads AAGVIQSPRHLIKEKRETATLKCYPIPRHDTVYWYQQGPGQDPQFLISFYEKMQSDKGSIPDRFSAQQFSDYHSELNMSSLELGDSALYFCASSLGRGVGYNEQFFGPGTRLTVL.

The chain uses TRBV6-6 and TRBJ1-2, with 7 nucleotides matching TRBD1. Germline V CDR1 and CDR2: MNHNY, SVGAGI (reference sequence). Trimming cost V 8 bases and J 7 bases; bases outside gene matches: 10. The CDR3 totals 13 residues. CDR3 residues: CASGKDRRSGYTF. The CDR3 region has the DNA TGTGCCAGCGGGAAGGACAGGAGGTCTGGCTACACCTTC.

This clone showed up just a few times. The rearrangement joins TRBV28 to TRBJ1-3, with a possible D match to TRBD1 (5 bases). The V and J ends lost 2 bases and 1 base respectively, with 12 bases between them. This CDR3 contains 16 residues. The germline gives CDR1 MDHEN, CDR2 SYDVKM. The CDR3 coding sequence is TGTGCCAGCAGTTTAAGCGCATCAGGGTCTGGAAACACCATATATTTT. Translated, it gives CASSLSASGSGNTIYF.

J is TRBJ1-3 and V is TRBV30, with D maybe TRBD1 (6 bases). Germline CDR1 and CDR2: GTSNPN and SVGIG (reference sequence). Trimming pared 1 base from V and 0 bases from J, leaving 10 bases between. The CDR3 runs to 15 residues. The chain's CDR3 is CAWSGEGGSGNTIYF. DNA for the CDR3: TGTGCCTGGAGTGGGGAGGGGGGCTCTGGAAACACCATATATTTT.

CDR3 loop: CASRRDRGADQPQHF. In nucleotides, the CDR3 is TGTGCCAGCAGGAGGGACAGGGGGGCCGATCAGCCCCAGCATTTT. This chain uses TRBV2 with TRBJ1-5, with 11 bases aligning to TRBD1. Losses at the gene ends were 6 bases for V and 5 bases for J; bases not matched to a gene: 6. The CDR3 spans 15 residues. Germline V gene lookup returns CDR1 SNHLY and CDR2 FYNNEI.

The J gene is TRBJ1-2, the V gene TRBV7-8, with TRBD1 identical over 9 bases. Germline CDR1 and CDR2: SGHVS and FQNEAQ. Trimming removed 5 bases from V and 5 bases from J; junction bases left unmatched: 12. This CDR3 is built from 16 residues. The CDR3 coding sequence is TGTGCCAGCAGCCAAACCGGGACAGGGTCGACTTATGGCTACACCTTC. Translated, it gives CASSQTGTGSTYGYTF. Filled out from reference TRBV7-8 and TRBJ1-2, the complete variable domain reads GAGVSQSPRYKVAKRGQDVALRCDPISGHVSLFWYQQALGQGPEFLTYFQNEAQLDKSGLPSDRFFAERPEGSVSTLKIQRTQQEDSAVYLCASSQTGTGSTYGYTFGSGTRLTVV.

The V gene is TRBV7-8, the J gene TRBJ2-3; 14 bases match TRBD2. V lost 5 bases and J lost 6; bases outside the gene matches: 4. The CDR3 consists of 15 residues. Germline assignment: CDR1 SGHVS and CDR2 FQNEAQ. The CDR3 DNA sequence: TGTGCCAGCAGCCAGACTAGCGGGAGGGCCGATACGCAGTATTTT. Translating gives CASSQTSGRADTQYF.

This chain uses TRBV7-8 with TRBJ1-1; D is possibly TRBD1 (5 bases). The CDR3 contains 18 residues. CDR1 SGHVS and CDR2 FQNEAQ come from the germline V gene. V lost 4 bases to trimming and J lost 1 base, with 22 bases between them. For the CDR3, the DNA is TGTGCCAGCAGCTCAGCTTTGGGGGGAGGTGTGAAGAACACTGAAGCTTTCTTT. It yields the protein CASSSALGGGVKNTEAFF.

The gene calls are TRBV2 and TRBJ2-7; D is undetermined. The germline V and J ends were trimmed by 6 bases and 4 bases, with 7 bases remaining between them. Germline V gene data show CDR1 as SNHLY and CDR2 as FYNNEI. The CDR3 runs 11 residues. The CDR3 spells CASRATYEQYF. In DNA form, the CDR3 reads TGTGCCAGCAGGGCTACTTACGAGCAGTACTTC.

DNA of the CDR3: TGTGCCAGTGTGTGGCGCGCCGGCACAGATACGCAGTATTTT. Its translation is CASVWRAGTDTQYF. The genes are TRBV6-1 and TRBJ2-3, with D hard to call. This CDR3 comprises 14 residues. Germline CDR1 is MNHNS and CDR2 is SASEGT. Trimming left V 9 bases short and J 1 base short, with 14 bases between.

The CDR3, as DNA: TGCGCCAGCAGCTTCAACAGGGGGCGCACAGATACGCAGTATTTT. Protein sequence: CASSFNRGRTDTQYF. V gene TRBV5-1 combines with J gene TRBJ2-3, with 9 bases aligning to TRBD1. V lost 2 bases, J lost 1 base, and 2 bases stayed unmatched. CDR1 SGHRS and CDR2 YFSETQ come from the germline V gene. The CDR3 spans 15 residues.

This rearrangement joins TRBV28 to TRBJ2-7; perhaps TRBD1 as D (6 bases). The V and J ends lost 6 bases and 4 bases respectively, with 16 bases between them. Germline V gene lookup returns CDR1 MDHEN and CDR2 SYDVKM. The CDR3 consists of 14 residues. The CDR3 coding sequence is TGTGCCAGCAGCCACGCAGTGGGGGCGTACGAGCAGTACTTC. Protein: CASSHAVGAYEQYF.